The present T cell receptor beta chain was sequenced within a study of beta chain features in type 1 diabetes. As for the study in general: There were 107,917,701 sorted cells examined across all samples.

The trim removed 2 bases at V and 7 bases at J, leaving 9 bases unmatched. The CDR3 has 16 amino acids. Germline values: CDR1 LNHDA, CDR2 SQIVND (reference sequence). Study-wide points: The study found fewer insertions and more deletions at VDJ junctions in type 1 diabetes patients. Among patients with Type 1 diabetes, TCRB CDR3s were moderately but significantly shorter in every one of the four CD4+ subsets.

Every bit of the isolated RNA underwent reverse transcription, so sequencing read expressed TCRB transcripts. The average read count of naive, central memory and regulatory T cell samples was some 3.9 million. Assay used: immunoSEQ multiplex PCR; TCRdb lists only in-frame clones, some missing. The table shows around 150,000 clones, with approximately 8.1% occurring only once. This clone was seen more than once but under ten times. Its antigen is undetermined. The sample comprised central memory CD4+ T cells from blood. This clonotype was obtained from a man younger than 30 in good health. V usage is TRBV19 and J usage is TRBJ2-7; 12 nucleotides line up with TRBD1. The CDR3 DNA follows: TGTGCCAGTAGTATAAGGTCGGGACAGGGGGCAGGAGAGCAGTACTTC. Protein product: CASSIRSGQGAGEQYF.